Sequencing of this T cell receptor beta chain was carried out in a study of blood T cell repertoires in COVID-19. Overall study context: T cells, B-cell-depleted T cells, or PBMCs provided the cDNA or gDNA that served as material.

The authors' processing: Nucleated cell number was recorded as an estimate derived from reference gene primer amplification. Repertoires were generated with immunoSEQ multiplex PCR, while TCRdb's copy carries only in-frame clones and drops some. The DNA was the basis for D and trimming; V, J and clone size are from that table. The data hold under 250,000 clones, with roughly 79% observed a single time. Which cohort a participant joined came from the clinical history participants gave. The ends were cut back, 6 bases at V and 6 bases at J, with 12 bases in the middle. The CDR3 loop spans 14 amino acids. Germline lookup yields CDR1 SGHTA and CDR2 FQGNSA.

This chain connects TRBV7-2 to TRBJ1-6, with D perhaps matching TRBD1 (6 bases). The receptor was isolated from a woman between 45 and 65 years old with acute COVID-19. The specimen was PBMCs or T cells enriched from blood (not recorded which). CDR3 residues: CASREGQSNSPLHF. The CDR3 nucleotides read TGTGCCAGCAGGGAAGGACAGTCTAATTCACCCCTCCACTTT.